The present TCR beta chain was sequenced within a study of technical replicates of blood from a few donors. Germline V gene data show CDR1 as SGHTA and CDR2 as FQGNSA. Losses at the gene ends were 7 bases for V and 9 bases for J; bases not matched to a gene: 11. CDR3 length: 15 residues. Assay: immunoSEQ multiplex PCR; the TCRdb copy retains only in-frame clones and omits some. The sample holds 55,000 to 75,000 clones; 91% are singletons and the top ten take 3% to 4%. J is TRBJ1-6 and V is TRBV7-2; 8 bases match TRBD1. This receptor was obtained from a human donor in good health. Some clones in this sample may be carry-over from other donors' samples. Sequencing used PBMCs. As DNA, the CDR3 is TGTGCCAGCACCCAAGGACAGGGTAGGGGTTCACCCCTCCACTTT. Translating gives CASTQGQGRGSPLHF.